Presented here are 11 T cell receptor beta chains from one specimen sequenced in a study of Graves' ophthalmopathy and Graves' hyperthyroidism (dated by TCRdb to 2017 to 2018). TCRdb names Illumina HiSeq 2000 as the instrument used. For repertoire sequencing, the TCR beta CDR3 regions were amplified from RNA transcripts. The first round of RT-PCR was done with HTBI primers and the Qiagen OneStep RT-PCR kit, and was followed by a second round of multiplex PCR, then size selection and purification. Through fastp at Q25 and MiXCR, TCRdb rebuilt clones from the public reads, retaining in-frame beta chains. All rows with the same CDR3 protein become a single entry with the most common DNA and genes. A total of 500,000 to 800,000 distinct CDR3 sequences appear in this sample, about 41% of them only once. The biggest ten clones account for more than 3% of the sample. The sample consisted of peripheral blood. These receptors were collected from an adult man with Graves' ophthalmopathy.

The chain carries TRBV29-1 and TRBJ1-1, with D uncertain. Germline lookup yields CDR1 SQVTM and CDR2 ANQGSEA. Trimming cost V 8 bases and J 7 bases, with 17 bases left between them. The CDR3 contains 12 residues. CDR3 DNA sequence: TGCAGCAGTGAAGTCGCTCGGGGTGAAGCTTTCTTT. It codes for CSSEVARGEAFF.

The sample holds one count of this clonotype. The chain combines TRBV9 with TRBJ2-5; D might be TRBD1 or TRBD2, each matching 6 bases. The CDR3 extends over 22 amino acids. Trimming removed 4 bases at V and 7 bases at J, with 41 bases between. CDR1 and CDR2 (germline): SGDLS, YYNGEE. The CDR3 here is CASSPSAGGMGAGSGSLVTQYF. The CDR3, as DNA: TGTGCCAGCAGCCCATCAGCCGGGGGTATGGGGGCTGGATCGGGGAGCTTGGTGACCCAGTACTTC.

The chain couples TRBV15 to TRBJ1-4, with 8 bases identical to TRBD1. CDR1 LNHNV and CDR2 YYDKDF come from the germline V gene (reference sequence). Trimming at V came to 8 bases and at J to 8 bases, leaving 7 bases not matched to a gene. The CDR3 is 13 amino acids. The CDR3 DNA follows: TGTGCCACCGCCGGAGGGACAGGAGAAAAACTGTTTTTT. Amino acids: CATAGGTGEKLFF.

The rearrangement joins TRBV4-1 to TRBJ1-1; 8 bases map to TRBD1. There are 17 residues in the CDR3. The V segment lost 0 bases and the J segment 0 bases; nucleotides outside the gene matches: 6. Germline lookup yields CDR1 MGHRA and CDR2 YSYEKL. The CDR3 here is CASSQDLTGGVNTEAFF. The CDR3, as DNA: TGCGCCAGCAGCCAAGATTTAACAGGGGGAGTGAACACTGAAGCTTTCTTT.

J is TRBJ2-7 and V is TRBV29-1; D may be TRBD1 (6 bases). This CDR3 is 12 amino acids long. Per germline, CDR1 SQVTM and CDR2 ANQGSEA. V was clipped by 6 bases and J by 5 bases, with 14 bases between them. DNA for the CDR3: TGCAGCGTCGAGGCAGGGGCCCACGAGCAGTACTTC. Its translation is CSVEAGAHEQYF.

This clonotype has more than one count but fewer than ten. This chain uses TRBV5-1 with TRBJ2-3; TRBD2 matches 9 bases. Germline V gene lookup returns CDR1 SGHRS and CDR2 YFSETQ. V trimming: 0 bases; J trimming: 4 bases; junction bases outside the gene matches: 6. The CDR3 sequence is 16 residues long. In nucleotides, the CDR3 is TGCGCCAGCAGCTTGGGGACTAGCGTCGGGGCAGATACGCAGTATTTT. Translating it yields CASSLGTSVGADTQYF. Combining the CDR3 with reference TRBV5-1 and TRBJ2-3 gives the whole variable domain KAGVTQTPRYLIKTRGQQVTLSCSPISGHRSVSWYQQTPGQGLQFLFEYFSETQRNKGNFPGRFSGRQFSNSRSEMNVSTLELGDSALYLCASSLGTSVGADTQYFGPGTRLTVL.

This clonotype has ten or more counts. The chain carries TRBV2 and TRBJ1-2, with D tentatively TRBD1 (6 bases). The germline CDR1 and CDR2 sequences are SNHLY and FYNNEI. The length of the CDR3 is 13 residues. Trimming removed 7 bases from V and 4 bases from J, with 13 bases in between. The CDR3 DNA follows: TGTGCCAGCATCGAGGGGGTAGGCTATGGCTACACCTTC. Translated: CASIEGVGYGYTF. Complete variable domain (other parts from reference TRBV2 and TRBJ1-2): EPEVTQTPSHQVTQMGQEVILRCVPISNHLYFYWYRQILGQKVEFLVSFYNNEISEKSEIFDDQFSVERPDGSNFTLKIRSTKLEDSAMYFCASIEGVGYGYTFGSGTRLTVV.

The chain employs TRBV2 and TRBJ2-3; TRBD2 matches 13 bases. V lost 8 bases, J lost 2 bases, and 1 base stayed unmatched. Per the germline V gene, CDR1 is SNHLY and CDR2 is FYNNEI. The CDR3 has 14 residues. The CDR3 DNA reads TGTGCCAGCGGGACTAGCGGGGCCACAGATACGCAGTATTTT. Protein sequence: CASGTSGATDTQYF.

The chain has TRBV27 and TRBJ1-5; D is uncertain. The germline V gene has CDR1 MNHEY and CDR2 SMNVEV (reference sequence). CDR3 length: 12 amino acids. V lost 8 bases to trimming and J lost 3 bases, with 8 bases between them. The CDR3 region is CASGQHNQPQHF. CDR3 nucleotides: TGTGCCAGCGGGCAGCACAATCAGCCCCAGCATTTT.

V usage is TRBV2 and J usage is TRBJ1-4; 8 bases map to TRBD1. V dropped 6 bases and J dropped 3; count of bases not matched to a gene: 3. This CDR3 comprises 14 residues. The germline gives CDR1 SNHLY, CDR2 FYNNEI. This CDR3 is CASREDRANEKLFF. The DNA for the CDR3 is TGTGCCAGCAGGGAGGACAGGGCTAATGAAAAACTGTTTTTT.

The chain couples TRBV25-1 to TRBJ1-5; TRBD1 aligns across 11 bases. The CDR3 has 14 amino acids. CDR1 is MGHDK and CDR2 is SYGVNS in the germline V gene. V lost 8 bases and J lost 2; bases outside the gene matches: 2. The CDR3 sequence: CASGQGAGNQPQHF. The CDR3 DNA is TGTGCCAGCGGACAGGGGGCAGGCAATCAGCCCCAGCATTTT.